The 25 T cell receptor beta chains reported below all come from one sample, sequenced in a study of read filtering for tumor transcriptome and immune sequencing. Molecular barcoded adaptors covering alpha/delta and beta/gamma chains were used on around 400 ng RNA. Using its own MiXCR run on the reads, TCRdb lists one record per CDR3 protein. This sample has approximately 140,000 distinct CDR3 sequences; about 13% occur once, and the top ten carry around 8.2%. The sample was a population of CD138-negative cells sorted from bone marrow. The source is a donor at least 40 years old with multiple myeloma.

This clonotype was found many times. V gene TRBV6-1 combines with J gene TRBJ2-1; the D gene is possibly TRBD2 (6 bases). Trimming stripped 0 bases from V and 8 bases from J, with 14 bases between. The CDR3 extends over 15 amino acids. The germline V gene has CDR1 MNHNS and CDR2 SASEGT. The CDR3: CASSEADYGGDEQFF. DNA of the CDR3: TGTGCCAGCAGTGAAGCGGACTACGGAGGTGATGAGCAGTTCTTC.

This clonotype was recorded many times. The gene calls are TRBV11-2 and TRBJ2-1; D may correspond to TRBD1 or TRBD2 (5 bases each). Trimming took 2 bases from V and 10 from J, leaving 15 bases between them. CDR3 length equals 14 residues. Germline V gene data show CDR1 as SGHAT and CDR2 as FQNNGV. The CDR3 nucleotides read TGTGCCAGCAGCTTACTGTCGGGCCGGGACGAGCAGTTCTTC. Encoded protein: CASSLLSGRDEQFF.

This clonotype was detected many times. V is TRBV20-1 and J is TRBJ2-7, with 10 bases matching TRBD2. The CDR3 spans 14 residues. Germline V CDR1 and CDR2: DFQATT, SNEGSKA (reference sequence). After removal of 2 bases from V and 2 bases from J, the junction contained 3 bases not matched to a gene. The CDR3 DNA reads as TGCAGTGCTAGACTAGCGGGAGCGACCTACGAGCAGTACTTC. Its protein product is CSARLAGATYEQYF.

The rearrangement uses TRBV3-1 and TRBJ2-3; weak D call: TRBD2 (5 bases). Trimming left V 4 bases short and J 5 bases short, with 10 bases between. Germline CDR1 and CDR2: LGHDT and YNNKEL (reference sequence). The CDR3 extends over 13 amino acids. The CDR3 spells CASSLRGRDTQYF. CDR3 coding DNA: TGTGCCAGCAGCCTGAGAGGGAGAGATACGCAGTATTTT.

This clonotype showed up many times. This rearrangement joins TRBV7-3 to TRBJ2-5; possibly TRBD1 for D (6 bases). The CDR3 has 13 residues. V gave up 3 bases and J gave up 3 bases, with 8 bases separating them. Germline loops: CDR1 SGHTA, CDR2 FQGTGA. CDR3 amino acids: CASSLHREETQYF. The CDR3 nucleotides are TGTGCCAGCAGCTTGCACAGGGAAGAGACCCAGTACTTC.

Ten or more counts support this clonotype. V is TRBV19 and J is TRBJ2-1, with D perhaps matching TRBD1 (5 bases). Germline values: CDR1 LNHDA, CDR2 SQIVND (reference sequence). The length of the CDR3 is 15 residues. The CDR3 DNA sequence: TGTGCAGTAGGGGCCTTGAGATCAGGGTACAATGAGCAGTTCTTC. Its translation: CAVGALRSGYNEQFF.

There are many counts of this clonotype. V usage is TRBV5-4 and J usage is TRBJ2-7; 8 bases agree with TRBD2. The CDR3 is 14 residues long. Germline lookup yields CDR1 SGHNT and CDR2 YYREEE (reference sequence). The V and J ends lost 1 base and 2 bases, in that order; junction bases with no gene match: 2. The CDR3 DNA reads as TGTGCCAGCAGCTTGCGGACTAGCCCCTACGAGCAGTACTTC. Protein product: CASSLRTSPYEQYF.

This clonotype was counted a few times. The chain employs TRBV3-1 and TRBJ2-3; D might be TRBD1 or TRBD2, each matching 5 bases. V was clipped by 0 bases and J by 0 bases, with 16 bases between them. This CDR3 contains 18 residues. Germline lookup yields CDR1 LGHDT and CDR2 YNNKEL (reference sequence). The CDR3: CASSQEGFGTQSTDTQYF. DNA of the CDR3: TGTGCCAGCAGCCAAGAAGGGTTCGGGACCCAGAGCACAGATACGCAGTATTTT.

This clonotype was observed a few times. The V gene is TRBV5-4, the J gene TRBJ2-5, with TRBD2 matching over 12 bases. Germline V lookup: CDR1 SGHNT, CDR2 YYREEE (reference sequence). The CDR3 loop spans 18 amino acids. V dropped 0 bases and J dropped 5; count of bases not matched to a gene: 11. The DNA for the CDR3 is TGTGCCAGCAGCTTGGCGTCGGGACTAGCGGGTAATCGGGAGACCCAGTACTTC. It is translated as CASSLASGLAGNRETQYF.

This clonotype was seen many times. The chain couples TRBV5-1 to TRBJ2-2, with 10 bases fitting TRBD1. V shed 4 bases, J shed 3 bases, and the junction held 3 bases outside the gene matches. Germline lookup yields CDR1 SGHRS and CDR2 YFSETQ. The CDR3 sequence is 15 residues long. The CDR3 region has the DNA TGCGCCAGCAGCGGGGGACAGGGGTACACCGGGGAGCTGTTTTTT. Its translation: CASSGGQGYTGELFF. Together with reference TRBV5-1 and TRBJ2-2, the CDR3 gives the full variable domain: KAGVTQTPRYLIKTRGQQVTLSCSPISGHRSVSWYQQTPGQGLQFLFEYFSETQRNKGNFPGRFSGRQFSNSRSEMNVSTLELGDSALYLCASSGGQGYTGELFFGEGSRLTVL.

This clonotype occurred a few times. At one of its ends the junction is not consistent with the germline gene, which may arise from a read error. CDR3: CSGLAGSPSNERFF. CDR3 nucleotides: TGCAGCGGGTTAGCGGGATCTCCGTCCAATGAGCGGTTCTTC. The chain joins TRBV29-1 to TRBJ2-1, with 8 bases aligning to TRBD2. The germline CDR1 and CDR2 sequences are SQVTM and ANQGSEA. The CDR3 totals 14 residues.

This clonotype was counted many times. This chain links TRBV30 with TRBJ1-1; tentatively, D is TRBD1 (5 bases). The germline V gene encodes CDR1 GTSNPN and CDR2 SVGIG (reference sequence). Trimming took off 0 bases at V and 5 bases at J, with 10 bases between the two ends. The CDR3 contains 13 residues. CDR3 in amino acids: CAWSVTAGTEAFF. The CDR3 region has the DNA TGTGCCTGGAGTGTAACAGCAGGGACTGAAGCTTTCTTT.

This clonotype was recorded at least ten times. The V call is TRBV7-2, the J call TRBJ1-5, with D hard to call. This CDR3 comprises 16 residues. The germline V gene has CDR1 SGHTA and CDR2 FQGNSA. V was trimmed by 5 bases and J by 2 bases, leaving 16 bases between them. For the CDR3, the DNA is TGTGCCAGCAGCCCCAGCCGAGGGTGGGGCAATCAGCCCCAGCATTTT. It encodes CASSPSRGWGNQPQHF.

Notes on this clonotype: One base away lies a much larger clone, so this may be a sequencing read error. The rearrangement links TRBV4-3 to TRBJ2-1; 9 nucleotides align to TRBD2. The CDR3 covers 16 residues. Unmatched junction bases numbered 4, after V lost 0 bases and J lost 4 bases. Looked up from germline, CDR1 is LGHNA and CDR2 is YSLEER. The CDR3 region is CASSQERGGEYNEQFF. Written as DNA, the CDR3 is TGCGCCAGCAGCCAAGAGCGGGGGGGAGAGTACAATGAGCAGTTCTTC.

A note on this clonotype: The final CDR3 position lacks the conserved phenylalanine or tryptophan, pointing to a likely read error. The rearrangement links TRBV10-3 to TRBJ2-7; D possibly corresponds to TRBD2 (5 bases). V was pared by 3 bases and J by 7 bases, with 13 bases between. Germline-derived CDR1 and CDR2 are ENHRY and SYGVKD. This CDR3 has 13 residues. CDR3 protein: CAISESARGEQYL. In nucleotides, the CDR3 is TGTGCCATCAGTGAATCGGCCCGAGGGGAGCAGTACTTA.

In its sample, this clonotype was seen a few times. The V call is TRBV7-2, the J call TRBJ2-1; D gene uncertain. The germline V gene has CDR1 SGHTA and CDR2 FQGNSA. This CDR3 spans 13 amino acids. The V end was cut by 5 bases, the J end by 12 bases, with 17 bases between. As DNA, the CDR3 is TGTGCCAGCAGCGAAGATCCGCGCTCGGGGCAGTTCTTC. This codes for CASSEDPRSGQFF.

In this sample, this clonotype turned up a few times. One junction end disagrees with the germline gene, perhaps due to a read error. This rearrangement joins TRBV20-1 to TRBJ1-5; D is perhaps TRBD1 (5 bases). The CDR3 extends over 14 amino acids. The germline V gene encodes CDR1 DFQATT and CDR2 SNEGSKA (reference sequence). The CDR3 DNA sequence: TGCAGTGCTATGGACACGGGTAGCAATCAGCCCCGGCATTTT. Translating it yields CSAMDTGSNQPRHF.

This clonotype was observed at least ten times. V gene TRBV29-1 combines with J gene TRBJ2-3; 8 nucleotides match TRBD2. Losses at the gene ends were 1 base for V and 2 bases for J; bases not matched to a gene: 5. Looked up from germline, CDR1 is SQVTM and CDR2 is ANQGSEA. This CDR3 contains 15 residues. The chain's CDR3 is CSVEVAGSVTDTQYF. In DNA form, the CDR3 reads TGCAGCGTTGAAGTAGCGGGATCCGTCACAGATACGCAGTATTTT.

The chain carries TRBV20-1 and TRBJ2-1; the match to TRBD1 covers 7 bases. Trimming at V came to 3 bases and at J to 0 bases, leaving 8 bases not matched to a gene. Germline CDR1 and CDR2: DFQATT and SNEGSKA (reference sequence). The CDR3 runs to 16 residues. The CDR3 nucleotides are TGCAGTGCTAGGGAACAGGGGACCAACTCCTACAATGAGCAGTTCTTC. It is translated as CSAREQGTNSYNEQFF.

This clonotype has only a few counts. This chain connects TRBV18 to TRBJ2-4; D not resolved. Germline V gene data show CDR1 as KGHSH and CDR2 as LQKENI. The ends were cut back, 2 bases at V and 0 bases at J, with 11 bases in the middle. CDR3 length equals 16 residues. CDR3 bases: TGTGCCAGCTCACCAACATTGTTTCTAGCCAAAAACATTCAGTACTTC. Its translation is CASSPTLFLAKNIQYF.

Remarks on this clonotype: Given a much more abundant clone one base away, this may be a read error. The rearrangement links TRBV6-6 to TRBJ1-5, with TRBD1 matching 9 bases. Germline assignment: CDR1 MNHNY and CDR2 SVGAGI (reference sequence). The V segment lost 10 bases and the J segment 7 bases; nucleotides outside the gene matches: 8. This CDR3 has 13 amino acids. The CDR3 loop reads CAISGQGVQPQHF. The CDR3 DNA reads TGTGCCATCTCGGGACAGGGAGTCCAGCCCCAGCATTTT.

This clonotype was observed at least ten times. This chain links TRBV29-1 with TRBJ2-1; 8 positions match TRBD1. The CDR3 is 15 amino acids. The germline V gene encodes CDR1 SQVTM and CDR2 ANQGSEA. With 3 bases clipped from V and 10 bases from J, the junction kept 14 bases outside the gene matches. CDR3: CSVDSGTGIHSEQFF. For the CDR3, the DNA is TGCAGCGTTGACTCCGGGACAGGCATACACTCGGAGCAGTTCTTC.

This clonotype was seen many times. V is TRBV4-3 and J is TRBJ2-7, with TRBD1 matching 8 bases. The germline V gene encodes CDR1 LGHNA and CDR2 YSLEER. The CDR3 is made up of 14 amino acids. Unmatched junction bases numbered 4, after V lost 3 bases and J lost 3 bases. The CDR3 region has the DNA TGCGCCAGCAGCCACCACGGACAGGGCTACGAGCAGTACTTC. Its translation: CASSHHGQGYEQYF.

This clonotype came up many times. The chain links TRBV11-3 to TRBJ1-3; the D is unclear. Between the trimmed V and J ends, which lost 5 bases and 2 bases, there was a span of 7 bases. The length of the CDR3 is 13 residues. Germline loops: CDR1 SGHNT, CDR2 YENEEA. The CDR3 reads CASSAVTGNTIYF. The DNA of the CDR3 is TGTGCCAGCAGCGCGGTTACTGGAAACACCATATATTTT.

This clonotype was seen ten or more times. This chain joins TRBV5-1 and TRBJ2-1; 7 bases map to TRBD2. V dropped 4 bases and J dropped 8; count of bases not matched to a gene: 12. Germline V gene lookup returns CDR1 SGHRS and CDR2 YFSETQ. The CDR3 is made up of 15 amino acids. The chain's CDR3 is CASSRAGEGQHEQFF. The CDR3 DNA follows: TGCGCCAGCAGCAGGGCGGGAGAGGGCCAACATGAGCAGTTCTTC.